The rows below give T cell receptor beta chains drawn from one sample of a study of blood T cell repertoires in COVID-19. The assay was immunoSEQ multiplex PCR, and TCRdb's table has in-frame clones only and misses some. The sample contains hundreds of thousands of clones, about 87% of which appear only once. Sequenced material: PBMCs or T cells enriched from blood (not recorded which). These receptors originate from a woman in her forties or fifties who had recovered from COVID-19. The CDR3 runs from the conserved cysteine through the conserved F or W. Fields, in order: D gene, J gene, V gene, clone size, CDR3 protein, CDR3 DNA. A D gene is named only where the DNA matches it firmly. Some rows mark clone size as missing; the rest say once, few, many or name a class of expanded clone.

D: -; J: TRBJ1-1; V: TRBV19; size: -; CDR3: CASSTGTKNTEAFF; DNA: TGTGCCAGTAGTACCGGGACAAAGAACACTGAAGCTTTCTTT
D: TRBD2; J: TRBJ2-7; V: TRBV7-2; size: -; CDR3: CASSLSSGSSYEQYF; DNA: TGTGCCAGCAGCTTGTCTAGCGGGAGCTCCTACGAGCAGTACTTC
D: TRBD1; J: TRBJ1-2; V: TRBV20-1; size: -; CDR3: CSATTGAGYTF; DNA: TGCAGTGCGACGACAGGGGCCGGCTACACCTTC
D: -; J: TRBJ1-5; V: TRBV6-1; size: -; CDR3: CASSLPGYQPQHF; DNA: TGTGCCAGCAGCTTACCGGGTTATCAGCCCCAGCATTTT
D: -; J: TRBJ1-5; V: TRBV27; size: -; CDR3: CASSFGNQPQHF; DNA: TGTGCCAGCAGTTTCGGTAATCAGCCCCAGCATTTT
D: -; J: TRBJ2-5; V: TRBV6-5; size: once; CDR3: CASNGRRQETQYF; DNA: TGTGCCAGCAATGGCAGGAGGCAAGAGACCCAGTACTTC
D: TRBD1; J: TRBJ1-5; V: TRBV6-5; size: few; CDR3: CASRSTGQGTQPQHF; DNA: TGTGCCAGCAGATCTACGGGACAGGGGACTCAGCCCCAGCATTTT
D: -; J: TRBJ1-5; V: TRBV11-2; size: -; CDR3: CASSLGRGGQPQHF; DNA: TGTGCCAGCAGCTTGGGTCGGGGGGGTCAGCCCCAGCATTTT
D: TRBD2; J: TRBJ2-1; V: TRBV4-3; size: -; CDR3: CASSQDPSGSREQFF; DNA: TGCGCCAGCAGCCAAGATCCTAGCGGGAGCCGCGAGCAGTTCTTC
D: TRBD1; J: TRBJ1-1; V: TRBV3-1/TRBV3-2; size: -; CDR3: CASSDRERTEAFF; DNA: TGTGCCAGCAGTGACAGGGAACGCACTGAAGCTTTCTTT
D: TRBD1; J: TRBJ1-1; V: TRBV18; size: -; CDR3: CASSKTGDRTEAFF; DNA: TGTGCCAGCTCAAAGACAGGGGACCGCACTGAAGCTTTCTTT
D: TRBD2; J: TRBJ2-7; V: TRBV6-2/TRBV6-3; size: -; CDR3: CASSWWTSGRDEQYF; DNA: TGTGCCAGCAGCTGGTGGACTAGCGGTAGGGACGAGCAGTACTTC
D: TRBD2; J: TRBJ2-1; V: TRBV5-1; size: -; CDR3: CASSLTSGRISYNEQFF; DNA: TGCGCCAGCAGTCTGACTAGCGGGAGAATTTCCTACAATGAGCAGTTCTTC
D: -; J: TRBJ1-6; V: TRBV6-5; size: -; CDR3: CASKDSFYNSPLHF; DNA: TGTGCCAGCAAGGACAGTTTCTATAATTCACCCCTCCACTTT
D: TRBD2; J: TRBJ2-2; V: TRBV6-1; size: -; CDR3: CASSVGLATNTGELFF; DNA: TGTGCCAGCAGTGTGGGACTAGCGACCAACACCGGGGAGCTGTTTTTT
D: TRBD2; J: TRBJ2-1; V: TRBV4-1; size: -; CDR3: CASSQYPGSGYEQFF; DNA: TGCGCCAGCAGCCAATATCCGGGTAGCGGGTACGAGCAGTTCTTC
D: -; J: TRBJ1-5; V: TRBV7-2; size: few; CDR3: CASSSEVLTGNQPQHF; DNA: TGTGCCAGCAGCTCGGAGGTCCTAACAGGGAATCAGCCCCAGCATTTT
D: -; J: TRBJ1-2; V: TRBV27; size: -; CDR3: CASSLSGGGRVDGYTF; DNA: TGTGCCAGCAGTTTATCGGGCGGGGGGCGAGTGGATGGCTACACCTTC
D: TRBD1; J: TRBJ1-1; V: TRBV7-3; size: -; CDR3: CASSSSGGHTEAFF; DNA: TGTGCCAGCAGCTCCTCAGGGGGTCACACTGAAGCTTTCTTT
D: -; J: TRBJ1-5; V: TRBV7-9; size: -; CDR3: CASRLGAGDDQPQHF; DNA: TGTGCCAGCAGATTAGGTGCAGGGGATGACCAGCCCCAGCATTTT
D: -; J: TRBJ2-3; V: TRBV9; size: -; CDR3: CASSVAGDTQYF; DNA: TGTGCCAGCAGCGTAGCAGGGGATACGCAGTATTTT
D: -; J: TRBJ2-2; V: TRBV19; size: -; CDR3: CASSSSGPNTGELFF; DNA: TGTGCCAGTAGTTCGAGCGGCCCGAACACCGGGGAGCTGTTTTTT
D: -; J: TRBJ2-5; V: TRBV11-2; size: -; CDR3: CASSGRRGGGETQYF; DNA: TGTGCCAGCAGCGGCCGGAGGGGTGGAGGAGAGACCCAGTACTTC
D: -; J: TRBJ1-5; V: TRBV7-2; size: -; CDR3: CASSPGRGNQPQHF; DNA: TGTGCCAGCAGCCCGGGGAGGGGCAATCAGCCCCAGCATTTT
D: -; J: TRBJ2-1; V: TRBV18; size: -; CDR3: CASSPTQLPDEQFF; DNA: TGTGCCAGCTCACCAACCCAATTGCCGGATGAGCAGTTCTTC
D: TRBD2; J: TRBJ2-5; V: TRBV14; size: -; CDR3: CASSHTLAGETQYF; DNA: TGTGCCAGCAGCCATACCCTAGCGGGAGAGACCCAGTACTTC
D: -; J: TRBJ1-5; V: TRBV7-2; size: -; CDR3: CASSLAKQRPQHF; DNA: TGTGCCAGCAGCTTAGCTAAACAAAGGCCCCAGCATTTT
D: TRBD2; J: TRBJ2-3; V: TRBV5-6; size: -; CDR3: CASSSVIGTSDSTDTQYF; DNA: TGTGCCAGCAGCTCGGTTATTGGGACTAGCGATAGCACAGATACGCAGTATTTT
D: -; J: TRBJ1-4; V: TRBV19; size: -; CDR3: CASRRGSSLEKLFF; DNA: TGTGCCAGTAGGAGGGGGTCGTCTCTGGAAAAACTGTTTTTT
D: -; J: TRBJ1-6; V: TRBV28; size: -; CDR3: CASTLGSNNSPLHF; DNA: TGTGCCAGCACACTTGGGAGCAATAATTCACCCCTCCACTTT
D: TRBD2; J: TRBJ2-5; V: TRBV9; size: -; CDR3: CASSPRLAGLGETQYF; DNA: TGTGCCAGCAGCCCCCGACTAGCGGGCCTAGGAGAGACCCAGTACTTC
D: TRBD2; J: TRBJ2-5; V: TRBV7-2; size: many; CDR3: CASERGAQETQYF; DNA: TGTGCCAGCGAGCGGGGGGCCCAAGAGACCCAGTACTTC
D: -; J: TRBJ1-2; V: TRBV11-1; size: -; CDR3: CASSPFQGAFNYGYTF; DNA: TGTGCCAGCAGCCCATTTCAAGGAGCGTTTAACTATGGCTACACCTTC
D: -; J: TRBJ2-7; V: TRBV5-6; size: -; CDR3: CASSQVVSYEQYF; DNA: TGTGCCAGCAGCCAGGTAGTCTCCTACGAGCAGTACTTC
D: -; J: TRBJ1-1; V: TRBV4-2; size: -; CDR3: CASSQPGGGDEAFF; DNA: TGTGCCAGCAGCCAGCCCGGAGGTGGGGATGAAGCTTTCTTT
D: TRBD1; J: TRBJ2-1; V: TRBV24-1; size: -; CDR3: CATSDRTRYNEQFF; DNA: TGTGCCACCTCGGACAGGACGAGATACAATGAGCAGTTCTTC
D: -; J: TRBJ2-5; V: TRBV9; size: once; CDR3: CASSVGGRGETQYF; DNA: TGTGCCAGCAGCGTAGGTGGAAGGGGCGAGACCCAGTACTTC